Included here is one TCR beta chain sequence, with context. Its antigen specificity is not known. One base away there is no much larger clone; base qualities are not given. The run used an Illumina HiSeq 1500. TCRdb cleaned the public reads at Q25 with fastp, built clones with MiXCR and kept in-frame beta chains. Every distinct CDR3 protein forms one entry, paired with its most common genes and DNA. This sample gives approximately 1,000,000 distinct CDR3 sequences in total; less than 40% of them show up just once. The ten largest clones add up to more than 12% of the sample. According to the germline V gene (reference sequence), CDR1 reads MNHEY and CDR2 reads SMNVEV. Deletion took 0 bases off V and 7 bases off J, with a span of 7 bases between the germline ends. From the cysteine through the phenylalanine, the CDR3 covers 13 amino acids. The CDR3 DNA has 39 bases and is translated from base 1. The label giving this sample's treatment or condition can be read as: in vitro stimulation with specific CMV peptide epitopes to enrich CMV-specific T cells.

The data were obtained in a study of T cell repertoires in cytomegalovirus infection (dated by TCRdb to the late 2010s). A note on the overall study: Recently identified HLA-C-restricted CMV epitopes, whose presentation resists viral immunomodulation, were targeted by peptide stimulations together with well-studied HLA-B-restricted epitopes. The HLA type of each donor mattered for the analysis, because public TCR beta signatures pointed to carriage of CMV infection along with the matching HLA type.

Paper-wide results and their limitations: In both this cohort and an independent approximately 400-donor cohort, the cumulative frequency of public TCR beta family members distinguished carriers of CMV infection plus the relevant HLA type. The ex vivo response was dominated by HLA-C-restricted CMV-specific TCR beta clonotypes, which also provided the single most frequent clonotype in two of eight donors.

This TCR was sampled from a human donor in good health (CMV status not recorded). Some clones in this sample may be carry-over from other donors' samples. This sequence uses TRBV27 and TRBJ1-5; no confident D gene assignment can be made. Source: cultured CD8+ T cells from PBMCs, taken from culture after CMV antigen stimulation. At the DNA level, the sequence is TGTGCCAGCAGTTTATCCTTCGGGCAGCCCCAGCATTTT. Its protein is CASSLSFGQPQHF.